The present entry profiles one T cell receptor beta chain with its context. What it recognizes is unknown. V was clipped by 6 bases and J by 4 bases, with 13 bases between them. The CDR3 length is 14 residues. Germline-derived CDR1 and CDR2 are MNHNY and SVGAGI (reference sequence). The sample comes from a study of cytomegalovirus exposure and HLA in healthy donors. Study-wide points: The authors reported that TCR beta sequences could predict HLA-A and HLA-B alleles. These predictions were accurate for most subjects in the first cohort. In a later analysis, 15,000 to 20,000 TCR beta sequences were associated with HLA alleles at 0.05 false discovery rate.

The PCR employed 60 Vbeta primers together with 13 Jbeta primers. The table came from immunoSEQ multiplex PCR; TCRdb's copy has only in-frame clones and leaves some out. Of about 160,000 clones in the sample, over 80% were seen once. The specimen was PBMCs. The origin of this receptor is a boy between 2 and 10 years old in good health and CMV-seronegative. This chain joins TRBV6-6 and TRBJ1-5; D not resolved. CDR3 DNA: TGTGCCAGCAGACCCGGGGAGGAAAATCAGCCCCAGCATTTT. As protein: CASRPGEENQPQHF.